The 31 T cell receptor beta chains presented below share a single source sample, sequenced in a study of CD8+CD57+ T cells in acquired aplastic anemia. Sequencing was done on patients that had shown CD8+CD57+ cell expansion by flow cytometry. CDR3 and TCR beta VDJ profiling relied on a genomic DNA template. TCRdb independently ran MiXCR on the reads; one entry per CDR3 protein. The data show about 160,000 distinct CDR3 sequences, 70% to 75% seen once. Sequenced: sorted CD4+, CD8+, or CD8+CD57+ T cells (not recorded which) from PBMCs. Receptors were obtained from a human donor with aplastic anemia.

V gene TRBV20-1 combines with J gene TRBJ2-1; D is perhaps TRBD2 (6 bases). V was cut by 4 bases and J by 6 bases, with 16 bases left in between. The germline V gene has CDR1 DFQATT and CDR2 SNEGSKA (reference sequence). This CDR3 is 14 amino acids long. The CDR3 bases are TGCAGTGCTATAGCGGACCAGGAGGGCAATGAGCAGTTCTTC. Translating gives CSAIADQEGNEQFF.

The CDR3 is CASSLPSGSFYNEQFF. CDR3 in DNA: TGTGCCAGCAGCTTGCCCAGCGGGAGTTTCTACAATGAGCAGTTCTTC. The rearrangement uses TRBV7-4 and TRBJ2-1; 8 positions agree with TRBD2. From germline, CDR1 is SGHVT and CDR2 SQSDAQ. The J segment lost 3 bases and the V segment lost 3 bases, leaving 7 bases of the junction unmatched. The CDR3 totals 16 residues.

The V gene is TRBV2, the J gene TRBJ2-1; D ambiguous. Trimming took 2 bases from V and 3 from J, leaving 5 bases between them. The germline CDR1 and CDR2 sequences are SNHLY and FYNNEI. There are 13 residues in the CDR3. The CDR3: CASSETGYNEQFF. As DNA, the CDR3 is TGTGCCAGCAGTGAAACCGGCTACAATGAGCAGTTCTTC.

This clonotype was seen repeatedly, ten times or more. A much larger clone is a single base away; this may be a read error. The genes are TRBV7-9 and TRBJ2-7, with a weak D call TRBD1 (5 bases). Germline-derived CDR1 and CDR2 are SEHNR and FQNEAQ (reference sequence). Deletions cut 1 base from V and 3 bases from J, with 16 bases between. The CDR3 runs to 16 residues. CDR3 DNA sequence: TGTGCCAGCAGCTTAGTTTGGGCCGGAAGGGGCTACGAGCAGTACTTC. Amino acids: CASSLVWAGRGYEQYF.

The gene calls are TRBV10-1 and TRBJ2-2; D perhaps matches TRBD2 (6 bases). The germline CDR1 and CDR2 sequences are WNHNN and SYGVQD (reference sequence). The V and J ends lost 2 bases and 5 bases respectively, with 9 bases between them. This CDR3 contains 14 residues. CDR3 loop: CASSEGEVTGELFF. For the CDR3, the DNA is TGCGCCAGCAGTGAGGGGGAGGTTACCGGGGAGCTGTTTTTT.

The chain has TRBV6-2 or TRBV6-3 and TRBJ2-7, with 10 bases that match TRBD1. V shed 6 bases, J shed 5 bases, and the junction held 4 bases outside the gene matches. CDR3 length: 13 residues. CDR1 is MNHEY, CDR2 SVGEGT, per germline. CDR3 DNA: TGTGCCAGCAGCAGGACAGGGGGAGACGAGCAGTACGTC. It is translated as CASSRTGGDEQYV.

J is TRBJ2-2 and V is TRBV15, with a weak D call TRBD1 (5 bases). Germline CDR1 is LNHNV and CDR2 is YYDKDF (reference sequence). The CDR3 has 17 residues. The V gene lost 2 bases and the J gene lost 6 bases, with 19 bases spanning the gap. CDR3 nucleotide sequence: TGTGCCACCAGCAGACCTCAAGGGGTGAGGCCTTCCGGGGAGCTGTTTTTT. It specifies CATSRPQGVRPSGELFF.

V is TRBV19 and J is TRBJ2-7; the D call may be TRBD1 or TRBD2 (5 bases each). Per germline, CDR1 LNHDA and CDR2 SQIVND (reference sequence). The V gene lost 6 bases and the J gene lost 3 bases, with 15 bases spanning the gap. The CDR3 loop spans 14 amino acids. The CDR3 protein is CASSQNRDGYEQYF. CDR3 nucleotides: TGTGCCAGTAGCCAAAACCGGGACGGCTACGAGCAGTACTTC. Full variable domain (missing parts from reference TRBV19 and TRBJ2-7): DGGITQSPKYLFRKEGQNVTLSCEQNLNHDAMYWYRQDPGQGLRLIYYSQIVNDFQKGDIAEGYSVSREKKESFPLTVTSAQKNPTAFYLCASSQNRDGYEQYFGPGTRLTVT.

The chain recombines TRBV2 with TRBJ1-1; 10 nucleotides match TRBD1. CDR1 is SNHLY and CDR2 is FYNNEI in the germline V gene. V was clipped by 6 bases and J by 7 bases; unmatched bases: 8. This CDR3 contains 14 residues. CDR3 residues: CASRKDRGPIEAFF. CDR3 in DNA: TGTGCCAGCAGGAAAGACAGGGGGCCCATTGAAGCTTTCTTT.

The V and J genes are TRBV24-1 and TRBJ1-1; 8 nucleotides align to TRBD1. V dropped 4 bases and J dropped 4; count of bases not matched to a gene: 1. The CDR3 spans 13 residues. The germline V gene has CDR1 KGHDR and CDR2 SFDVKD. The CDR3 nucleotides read TGTGCCACCAGTGACGGGACAGGCACTGAAGCTTTCTTT. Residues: CATSDGTGTEAFF.

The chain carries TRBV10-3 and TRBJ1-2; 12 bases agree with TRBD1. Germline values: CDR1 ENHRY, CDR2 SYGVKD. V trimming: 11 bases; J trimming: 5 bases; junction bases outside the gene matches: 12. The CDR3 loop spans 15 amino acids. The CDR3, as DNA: TGTGCCTACGCCGGGACAGGGGGCGCAGATTATGGCTACACCTTC. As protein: CAYAGTGGADYGYTF.

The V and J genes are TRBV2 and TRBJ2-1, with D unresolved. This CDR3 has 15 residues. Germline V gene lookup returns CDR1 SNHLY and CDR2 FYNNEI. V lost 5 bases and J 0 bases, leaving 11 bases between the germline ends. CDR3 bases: TGTGCCAGCAGTCCCCGGGCCAACTCCTACAATGAGCAGTTCTTC. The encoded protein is CASSPRANSYNEQFF.

The CDR3, as DNA: TGTGCCAGCAGCTTGAGTATCTGGCAGAGCAATCAGCCCCAGCATTTT. It specifies CASSLSIWQSNQPQHF. This rearrangement joins TRBV5-6 to TRBJ1-5; D is unresolved. The V and J ends lost 1 base and 1 base respectively, with 12 bases between them. Germline loops: CDR1 SGHDT, CDR2 YYEEEE. This CDR3 is 16 amino acids long.

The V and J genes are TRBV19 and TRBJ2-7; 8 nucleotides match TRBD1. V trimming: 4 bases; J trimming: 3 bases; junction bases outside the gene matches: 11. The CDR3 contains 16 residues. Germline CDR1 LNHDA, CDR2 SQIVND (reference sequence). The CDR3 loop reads CASSSNFRTGNYEQYF. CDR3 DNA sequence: TGTGCCAGTAGTAGTAATTTCCGGACAGGGAACTACGAGCAGTACTTC.

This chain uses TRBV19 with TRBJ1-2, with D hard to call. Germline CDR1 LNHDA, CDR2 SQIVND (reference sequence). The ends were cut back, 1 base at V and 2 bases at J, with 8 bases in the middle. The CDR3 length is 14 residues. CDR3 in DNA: TGTGCCAGTAGTATAGGTGCGGGAAACTATGGCTACACCTTC. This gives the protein CASSIGAGNYGYTF.

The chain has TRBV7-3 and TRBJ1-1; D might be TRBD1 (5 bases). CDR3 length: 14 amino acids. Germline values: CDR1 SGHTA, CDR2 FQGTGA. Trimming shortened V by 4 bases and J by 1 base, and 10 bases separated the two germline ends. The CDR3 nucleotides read TGTGCCAGCAGCTCGATTGGACAGAACACTGAAGCTTTCTTT. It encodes CASSSIGQNTEAFF.

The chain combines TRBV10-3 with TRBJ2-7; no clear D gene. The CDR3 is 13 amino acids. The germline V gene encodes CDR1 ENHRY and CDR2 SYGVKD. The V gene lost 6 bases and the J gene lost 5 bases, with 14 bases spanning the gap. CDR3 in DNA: TGTGCCATCAGCCGCGACGGGTCCAACGAGCAGTACTTC. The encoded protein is CAISRDGSNEQYF.

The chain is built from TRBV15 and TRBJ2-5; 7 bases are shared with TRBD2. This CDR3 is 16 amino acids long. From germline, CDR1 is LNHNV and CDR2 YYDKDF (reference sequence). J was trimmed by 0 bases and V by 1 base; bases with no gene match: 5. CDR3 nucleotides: TGTGCCACCAGCAGAGGGTCTAGCGGCCACCAAGAGACCCAGTACTTC. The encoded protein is CATSRGSSGHQETQYF.

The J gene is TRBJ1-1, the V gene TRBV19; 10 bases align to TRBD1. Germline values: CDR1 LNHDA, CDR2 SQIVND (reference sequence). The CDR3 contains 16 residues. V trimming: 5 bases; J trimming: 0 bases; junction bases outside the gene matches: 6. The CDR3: CASSPLDRGLNTEAFF. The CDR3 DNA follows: TGTGCCAGTAGTCCGCTAGACAGGGGGCTGAACACTGAAGCTTTCTTT. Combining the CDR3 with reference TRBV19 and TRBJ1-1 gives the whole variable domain DGGITQSPKYLFRKEGQNVTLSCEQNLNHDAMYWYRQDPGQGLRLIYYSQIVNDFQKGDIAEGYSVSREKKESFPLTVTSAQKNPTAFYLCASSPLDRGLNTEAFFGQGTRLTVV.

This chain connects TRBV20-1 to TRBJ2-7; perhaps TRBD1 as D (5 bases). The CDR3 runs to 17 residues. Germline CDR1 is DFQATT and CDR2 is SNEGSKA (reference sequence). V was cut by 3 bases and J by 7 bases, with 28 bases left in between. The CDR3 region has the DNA TGCAGTGCTAGTCTCGGCAGGAGTTATGGGGCTACATGGGAGCAGTACTTC. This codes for CSASLGRSYGATWEQYF.

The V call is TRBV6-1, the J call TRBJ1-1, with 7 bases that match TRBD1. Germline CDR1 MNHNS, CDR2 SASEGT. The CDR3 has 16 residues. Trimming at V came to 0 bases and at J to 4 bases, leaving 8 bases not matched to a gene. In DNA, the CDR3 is TGTGCCAGCAGTGAAGCCTGGGGCAGGGGGTCCACTGAAGCTTTCTTT. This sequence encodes CASSEAWGRGSTEAFF.

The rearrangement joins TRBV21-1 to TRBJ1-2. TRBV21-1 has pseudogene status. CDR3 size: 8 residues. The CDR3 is CASSVYLF. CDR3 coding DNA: TGTGCCAGCAGTGTCTACCTCTTC.

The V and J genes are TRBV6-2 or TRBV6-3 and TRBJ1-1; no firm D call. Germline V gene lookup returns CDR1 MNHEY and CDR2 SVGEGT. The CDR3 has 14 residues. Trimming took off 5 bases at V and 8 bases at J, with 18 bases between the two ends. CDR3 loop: CASSTPPGALEAFF. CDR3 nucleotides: TGTGCCAGCAGTACACCCCCGGGAGCCCTCGAAGCTTTCTTT.

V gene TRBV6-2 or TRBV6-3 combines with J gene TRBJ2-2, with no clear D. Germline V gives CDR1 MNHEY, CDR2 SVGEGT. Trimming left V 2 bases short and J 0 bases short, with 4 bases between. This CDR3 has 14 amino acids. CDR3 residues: CASSYASNTGELFF. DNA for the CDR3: TGTGCCAGCAGTTACGCGTCGAACACCGGGGAGCTGTTTTTT.

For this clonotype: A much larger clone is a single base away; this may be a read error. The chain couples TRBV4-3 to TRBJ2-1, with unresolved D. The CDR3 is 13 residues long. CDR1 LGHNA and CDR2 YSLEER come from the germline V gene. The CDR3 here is CASSQGQVDEQLF. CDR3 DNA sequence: TGCGCCAGCAGCCAAGGGCAGGTGGATGAGCAGCTCTTC.

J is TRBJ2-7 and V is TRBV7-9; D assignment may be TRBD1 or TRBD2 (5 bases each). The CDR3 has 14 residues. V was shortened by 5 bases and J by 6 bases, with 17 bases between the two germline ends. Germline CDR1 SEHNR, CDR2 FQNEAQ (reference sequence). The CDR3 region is CASSPQVGTSEQYF. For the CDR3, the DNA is TGTGCCAGCAGCCCGCAGGTGGGGACCAGCGAGCAGTACTTC. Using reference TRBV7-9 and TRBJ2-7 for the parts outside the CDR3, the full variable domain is DTGVSQNPRHKITKRGQNVTFRCDPISEHNRLYWYRQTLGQGPEFLTYFQNEAQLEKSRLLSDRFSAERPKGSFSTLEIQRTEQGDSAMYLCASSPQVGTSEQYFGPGTRLTVT.

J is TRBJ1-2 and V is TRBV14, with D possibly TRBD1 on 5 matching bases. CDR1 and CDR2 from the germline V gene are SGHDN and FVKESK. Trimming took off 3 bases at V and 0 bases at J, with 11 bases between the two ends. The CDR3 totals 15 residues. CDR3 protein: CASSHQGVSNYGYTF. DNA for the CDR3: TGTGCCAGCAGCCACCAAGGGGTCTCTAACTATGGCTACACCTTC.

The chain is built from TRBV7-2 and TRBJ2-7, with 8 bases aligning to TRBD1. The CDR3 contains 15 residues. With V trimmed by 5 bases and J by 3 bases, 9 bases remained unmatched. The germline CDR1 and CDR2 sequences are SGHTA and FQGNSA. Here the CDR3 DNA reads TGTGCCAGCAGCCCCGGATGGACAGGGATCTACGAGCAGTACTTC. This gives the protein CASSPGWTGIYEQYF.

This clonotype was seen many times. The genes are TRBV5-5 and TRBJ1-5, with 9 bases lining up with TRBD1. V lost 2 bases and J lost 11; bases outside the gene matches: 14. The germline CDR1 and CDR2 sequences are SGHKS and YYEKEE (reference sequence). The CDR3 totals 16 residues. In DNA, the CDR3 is TGTGCCAGCAGCTTTTACACAGGGGGCCCCGGGGAAGCCCAGCATTTT. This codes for CASSFYTGGPGEAQHF.

CDR3 residues: CASSVRDRTDTQYF. CDR3 coding DNA: TGTGCCAGCAGTGTCCGGGACAGGACAGATACGCAGTATTTT. The chain recombines TRBV2 with TRBJ2-3, with 8 nucleotides matching TRBD1. The trim removed 4 bases at V and 3 bases at J, leaving 3 bases unmatched. The V gene's germline CDR1 is SNHLY and CDR2 FYNNEI. This CDR3 has 14 residues.

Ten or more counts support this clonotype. The CDR3 DNA sequence: TGTGCCAGCAGCCAAAGCTCTGGGGCCAACGTCCTGACTTTC. Translation: CASSQSSGANVLTF. This chain links TRBV6-2 or TRBV6-3 with TRBJ2-6; D is unclear. The germline gives CDR1 MNHEY, CDR2 SVGEGT. V dropped 6 bases and J dropped 0 bases, with 6 bases sitting between them. The CDR3 runs to 14 residues.